The clone carrying this TCR beta chain was seen repeatedly, ten times or more. What it binds is not known. This entry is derived from a study of T cells in Graves' hyperthyroidism and ophthalmopathy. Study-level findings and limits: Blood also showed most of the thyroid clonotypes that were expanded above 0.001.

Diagnosing involved the use of clinical symptoms, serum thyroxine and TRAb, thyroid ultrasound and orbital computed tomography. Regions amplified from RNA transcripts were the TCR beta CDR3 regions. First-round RT-PCR of the TCR CDR3 relied on the HTBI primer set. Each CDR3 protein is one row after TCRdb ran MiXCR on the multiplex PCR reads. The top ten hold 17% of the sample, which has a few hundred thousand distinct CDR3 sequences, more than 15% seen once. Trimming took off 5 bases at V and 7 bases at J, with 11 bases between the two ends. CDR3 length equals 11 residues. Germline V gene sequence: CDR1 DFQATT, CDR2 SNEGSKA (reference sequence).

Input material: blood. The J gene is TRBJ1-2, the V gene TRBV20-1, with a weak D call TRBD1 (6 bases). This TCR came from a woman between 18 and 29 years old with Graves' ophthalmopathy. The chain's CDR3 is CSAVIRGGYTF. The CDR3 coding sequence is TGCAGTGCTGTCATCAGGGGTGGCTACACCTTC.